This T cell receptor beta chain is from a study of T cell changes during pregnancy in multiple sclerosis. V dropped 4 bases and J dropped 7 bases, with 14 bases sitting between them. The CDR3 is 15 amino acids. Germline V gene sequence: CDR1 SEHNR, CDR2 FQNEAQ (reference sequence). Note on this clone: A much larger clone differs by one base, so this may be a read error. Additional DNA sequences in this sample encode the identical CDR3.

Clones were read by immunoSEQ multiplex PCR, and TCRdb kept only the in-frame ones, dropping some. The sample has around 100,000 clones; roughly 93% are singletons. This chain joins TRBV7-9 and TRBJ1-6; TRBD1 is a possible D gene (5 bases). The sample in question was peripheral blood, obtained after pregnancy. The sequence derives from a female donor with multiple sclerosis, enrolled in a pregnancy study. DNA for the CDR3: TGTGCCAGCAGCTCCGGTACGGGGGGGAATTCACCCCTCCACTTT. Its translation is CASSSGTGGNSPLHF.